The present entry profiles one T cell receptor (beta chain) with its context. This CDR3 contains 17 residues. Germline assignment: CDR1 PRHDT and CDR2 FYEKMQ (reference sequence). J was trimmed by 3 bases and V by 4 bases; bases with no gene match: 9. The data were taken from a study of cytomegalovirus exposure and HLA in healthy donors. Participants comprised healthy donors of bone marrow. Vbeta (60) and Jbeta (13) primers were used in the PCR. The protocol was immunoSEQ multiplex PCR, while the TCRdb copy is restricted to in-frame clones and leaves out a portion. The repertoire has 140,000 to 150,000 clones, about 81% of them found once; the top ten carry over 6%.

The source material was PBMCs. The sequence came from a man in his thirties or forties in good health and CMV-seronegative. V usage is TRBV13 and J usage is TRBJ2-2, with 9 bases aligning to TRBD2. CDR3 nucleotide sequence: TGTGCCAGCAGCTCGAGCTCAGCGGGGGGACACACCGGGGAGCTGTTTTTT. It translates to CASSSSSAGGHTGELFF.